The TCR beta chain under discussion was sequenced for a study of sequential checkpoint blockade in melanoma. Study-level background: Randomization was 1:1 between first-line nivolumab→ipilimumab and ipilimumab→nivolumab.

The repertoire was sequenced with immunoSEQ multiplex PCR; TCRdb's copy has only in-frame clones and lacks some. The profile covers 9,000 to 13,000 clones, with approximately 71% appearing a single time and 25% to 35% taken by the ten largest. The treatment is: randomized to nivolumab then ipilimumab (arm A) or the reverse (arm B). Patients had received no earlier DNA-damaging chemotherapy. Sorted cells were live CD3+CD8+, lacking CD19 and CD56, from PBMCs. The TCR was taken from a human donor with melanoma. The sequencing used CD8+ T cells sorted from blood (inferred from file names), collected from a patient given nivolumab and ipilimumab in sequence.

The CDR3 is CASSWGVSNQPQHF. DNA for the CDR3: TGTGCCAGCAGCTGGGGGGTTAGCAATCAGCCCCAGCATTTT. V usage is TRBV27 and J usage is TRBJ1-5; possible D gene TRBD1, 5 bases. CDR1 MNHEY and CDR2 SMNVEV come from the germline V gene (reference sequence). V lost 6 bases and J 0 bases, leaving 9 bases between the germline ends. The CDR3 covers 14 residues.